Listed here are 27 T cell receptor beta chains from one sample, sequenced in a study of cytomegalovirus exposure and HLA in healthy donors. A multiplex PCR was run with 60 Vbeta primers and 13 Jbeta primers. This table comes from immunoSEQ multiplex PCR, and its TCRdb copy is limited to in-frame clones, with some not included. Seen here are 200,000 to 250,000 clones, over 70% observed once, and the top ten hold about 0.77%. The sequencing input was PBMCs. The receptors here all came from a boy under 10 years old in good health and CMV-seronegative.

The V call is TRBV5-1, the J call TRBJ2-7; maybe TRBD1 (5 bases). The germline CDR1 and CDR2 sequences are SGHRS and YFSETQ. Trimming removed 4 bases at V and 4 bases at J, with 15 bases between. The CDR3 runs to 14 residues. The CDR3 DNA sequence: TGCGCCAGCAGCCAGCTACAGGCGCCTTACGAGCAGTACTTC. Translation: CASSQLQAPYEQYF.

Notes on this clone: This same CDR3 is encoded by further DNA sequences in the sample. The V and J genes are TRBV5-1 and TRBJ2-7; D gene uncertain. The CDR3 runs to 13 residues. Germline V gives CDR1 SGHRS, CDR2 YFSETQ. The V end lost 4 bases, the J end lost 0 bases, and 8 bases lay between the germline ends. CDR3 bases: TGCGCCAGCAGCCCTGACTCCTCCTACGAGCAGTACTTC. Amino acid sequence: CASSPDSSYEQYF.

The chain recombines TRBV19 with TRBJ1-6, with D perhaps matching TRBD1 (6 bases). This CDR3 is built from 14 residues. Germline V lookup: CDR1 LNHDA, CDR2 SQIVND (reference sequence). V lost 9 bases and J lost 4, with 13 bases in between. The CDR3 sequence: CARGGGPYNSPLHF. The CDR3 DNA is TGTGCCAGAGGGGGTGGACCGTATAATTCACCCCTCCACTTT.

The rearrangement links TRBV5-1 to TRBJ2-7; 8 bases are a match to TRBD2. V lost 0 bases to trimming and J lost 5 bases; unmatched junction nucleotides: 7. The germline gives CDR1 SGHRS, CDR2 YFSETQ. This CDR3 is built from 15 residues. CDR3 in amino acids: CASSLGGTSLHEQYF. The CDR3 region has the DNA TGCGCCAGCAGCTTGGGTGGGACTAGTCTCCACGAGCAGTACTTC.

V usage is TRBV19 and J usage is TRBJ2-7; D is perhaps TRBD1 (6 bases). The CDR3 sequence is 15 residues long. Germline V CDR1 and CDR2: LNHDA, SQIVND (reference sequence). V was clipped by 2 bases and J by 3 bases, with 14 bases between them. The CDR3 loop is CASSIKGDGGYEQYF. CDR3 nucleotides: TGTGCCAGTAGTATAAAGGGGGACGGAGGCTACGAGCAGTACTTC. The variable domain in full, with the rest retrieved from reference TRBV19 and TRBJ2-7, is DGGITQSPKYLFRKEGQNVTLSCEQNLNHDAMYWYRQDPGQGLRLIYYSQIVNDFQKGDIAEGYSVSREKKESFPLTVTSAQKNPTAFYLCASSIKGDGGYEQYFGPGTRLTVT.

CDR3 sequence (DNA): TGTGCCAGCAGCCCGTGGACAGCCTACGAGCAGTACTTC. It yields the protein CASSPWTAYEQYF. The genes are TRBV11-2 and TRBJ2-7; TRBD1 might be the D (6 bases). Germline V gene lookup returns CDR1 SGHAT and CDR2 FQNNGV. V lost 5 bases, J lost 2 bases, and 10 bases lay in between. The CDR3 runs 13 residues.

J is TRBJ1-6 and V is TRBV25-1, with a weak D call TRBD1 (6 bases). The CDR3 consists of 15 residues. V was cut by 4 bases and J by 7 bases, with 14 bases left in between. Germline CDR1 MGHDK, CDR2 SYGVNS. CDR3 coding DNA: TGTGCCAGCAGTGTAGGTTGGCAGGGGAATTCACCCCTCCACTTT. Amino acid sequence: CASSVGWQGNSPLHF.

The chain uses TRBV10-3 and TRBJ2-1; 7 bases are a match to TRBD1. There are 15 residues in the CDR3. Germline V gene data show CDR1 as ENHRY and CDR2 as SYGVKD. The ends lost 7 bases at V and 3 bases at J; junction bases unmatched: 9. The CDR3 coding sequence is TGTGCCATCACCGAGGTGAGGGACAGCTACAATGAGCAGTTCTTC. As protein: CAITEVRDSYNEQFF.

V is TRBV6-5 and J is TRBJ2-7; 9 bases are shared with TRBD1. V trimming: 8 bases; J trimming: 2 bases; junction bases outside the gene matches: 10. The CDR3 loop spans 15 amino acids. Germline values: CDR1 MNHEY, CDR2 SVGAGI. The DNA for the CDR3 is TGTGCCAGCGGGGACGGGGACAGGGAAGCCTACGAGCAGTACTTC. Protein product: CASGDGDREAYEQYF.

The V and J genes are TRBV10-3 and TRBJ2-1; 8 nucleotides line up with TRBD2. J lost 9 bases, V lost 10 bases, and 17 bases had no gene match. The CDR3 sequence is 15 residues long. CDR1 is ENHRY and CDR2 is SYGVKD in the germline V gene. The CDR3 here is CATRGGREDSREQFF. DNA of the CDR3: TGTGCCACACGCGGGGGGCGGGAGGATTCCCGTGAGCAGTTCTTC.

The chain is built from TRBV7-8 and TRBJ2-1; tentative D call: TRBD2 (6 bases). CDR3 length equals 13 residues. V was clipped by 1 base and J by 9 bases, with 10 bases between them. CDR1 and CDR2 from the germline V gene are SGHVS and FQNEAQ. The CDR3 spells CASSLVGGGEQFF. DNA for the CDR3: TGTGCCAGCAGCTTAGTGGGGGGAGGTGAGCAGTTCTTC.

The DNA for the CDR3 is TGTGCCAGCAGCTTGTTACATTCCTACGAGCAGTACTTC. Its translation is CASSLLHSYEQYF. The V call is TRBV5-6, the J call TRBJ2-7, with unresolved D. Deletions cut 1 base from V and 1 base from J, with 6 bases between. The CDR3 spans 13 residues. CDR1 and CDR2 (germline): SGHDT, YYEEEE.

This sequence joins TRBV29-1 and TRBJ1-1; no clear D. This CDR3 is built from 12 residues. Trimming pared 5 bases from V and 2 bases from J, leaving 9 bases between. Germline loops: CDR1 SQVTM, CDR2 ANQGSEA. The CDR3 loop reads CSVSGLNTEAFF. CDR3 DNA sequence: TGCAGCGTTAGTGGGCTAAACACTGAAGCTTTCTTT. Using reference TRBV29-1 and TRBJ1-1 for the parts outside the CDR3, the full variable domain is SAVISQKPSRDICQRGTSLTIQCQVDSQVTMMFWYRQQPGQSLTLIATANQGSEATYESGFVIDKFPISRPNLTFSTLTVSNMSPEDSSIYLCSVSGLNTEAFFGQGTRLTVV.

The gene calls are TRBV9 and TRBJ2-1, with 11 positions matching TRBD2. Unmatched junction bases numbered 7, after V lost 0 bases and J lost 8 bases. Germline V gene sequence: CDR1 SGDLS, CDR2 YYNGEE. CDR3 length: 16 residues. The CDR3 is CASSVGLAGGEDEQFF. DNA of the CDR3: TGTGCCAGCAGCGTAGGGCTAGCGGGAGGAGAGGATGAGCAGTTCTTC.

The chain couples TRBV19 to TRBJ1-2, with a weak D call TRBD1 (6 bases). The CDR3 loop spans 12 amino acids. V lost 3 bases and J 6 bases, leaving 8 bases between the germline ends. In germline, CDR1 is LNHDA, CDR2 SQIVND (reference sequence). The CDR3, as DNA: TGTGCCAGTAGTATGGACAGAAATGGCTACACCTTC. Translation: CASSMDRNGYTF.

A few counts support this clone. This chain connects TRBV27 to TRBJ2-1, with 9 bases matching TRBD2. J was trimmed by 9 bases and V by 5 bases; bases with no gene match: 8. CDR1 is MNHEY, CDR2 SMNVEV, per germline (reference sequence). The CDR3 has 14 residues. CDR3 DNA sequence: TGTGCCAGCAGTGAGGGACTAGCAGGCGCTGAGCAGTTCTTC. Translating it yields CASSEGLAGAEQFF.

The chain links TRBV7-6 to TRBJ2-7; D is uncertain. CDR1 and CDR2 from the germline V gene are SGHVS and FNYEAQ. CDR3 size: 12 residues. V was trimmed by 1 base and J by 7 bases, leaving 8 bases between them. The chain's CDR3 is CASSLVLAEQYF. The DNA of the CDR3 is TGTGCCAGCAGCTTAGTGCTCGCGGAGCAGTACTTC.

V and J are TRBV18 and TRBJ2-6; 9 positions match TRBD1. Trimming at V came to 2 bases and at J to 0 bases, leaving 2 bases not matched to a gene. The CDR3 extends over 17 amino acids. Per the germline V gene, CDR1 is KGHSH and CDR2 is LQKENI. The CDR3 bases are TGTGCCAGCTCACCAGGACAGGGGTACTCTGGGGCCAACGTCCTGACTTTC. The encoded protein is CASSPGQGYSGANVLTF.

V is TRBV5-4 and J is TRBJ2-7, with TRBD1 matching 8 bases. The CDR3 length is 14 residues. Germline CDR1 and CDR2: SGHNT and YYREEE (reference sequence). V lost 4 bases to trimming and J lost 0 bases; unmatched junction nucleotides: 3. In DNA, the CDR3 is TGTGCCAGCAGCACCGGACAGGGCTCCTACGAGCAGTACTTC. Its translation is CASSTGQGSYEQYF. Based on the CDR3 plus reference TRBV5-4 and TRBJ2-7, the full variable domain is ETGVTQSPTHLIKTRGQQVTLRCSSQSGHNTVSWYQQALGQGPQFIFQYYREEENGRGNFPPRFSGLQFPNYSSELNVNALELDDSALYLCASSTGQGSYEQYFGPGTRLTVT.

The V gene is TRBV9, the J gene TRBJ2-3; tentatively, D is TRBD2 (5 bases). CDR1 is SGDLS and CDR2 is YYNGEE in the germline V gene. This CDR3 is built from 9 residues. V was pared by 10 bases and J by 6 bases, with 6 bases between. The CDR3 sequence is CASGDTQYF. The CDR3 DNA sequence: TGTGCCTCGGGGGATACGCAGTATTTT.

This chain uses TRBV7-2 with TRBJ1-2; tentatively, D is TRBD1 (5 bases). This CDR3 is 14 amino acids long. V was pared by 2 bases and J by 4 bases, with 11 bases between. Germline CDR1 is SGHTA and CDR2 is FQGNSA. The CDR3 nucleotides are TGTGCCAGCAGCTTATACAGGACGACCTATGGCTACACCTTC. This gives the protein CASSLYRTTYGYTF.

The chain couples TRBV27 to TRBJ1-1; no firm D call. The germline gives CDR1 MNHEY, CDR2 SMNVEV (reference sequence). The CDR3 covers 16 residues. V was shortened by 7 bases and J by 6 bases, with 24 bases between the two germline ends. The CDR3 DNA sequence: TGTGCCAGCATGGCTTGTGGAGGCTCCTTCCTTCCTGAAGCTTTCTTT. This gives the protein CASMACGGSFLPEAFF.

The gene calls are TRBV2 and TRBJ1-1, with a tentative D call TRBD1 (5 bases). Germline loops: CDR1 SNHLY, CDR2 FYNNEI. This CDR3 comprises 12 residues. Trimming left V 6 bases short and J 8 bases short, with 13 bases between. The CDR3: CASRSGRVEAFF. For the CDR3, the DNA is TGTGCCAGCAGATCAGGGAGGGTCGAAGCTTTCTTT.

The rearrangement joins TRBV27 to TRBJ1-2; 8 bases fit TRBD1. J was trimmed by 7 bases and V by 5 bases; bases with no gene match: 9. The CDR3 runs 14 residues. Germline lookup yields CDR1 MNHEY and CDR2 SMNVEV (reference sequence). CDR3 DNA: TGTGCCAGCAGTGGCGACAGGGGATCGTTTGGCTACACCTTC. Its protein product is CASSGDRGSFGYTF.

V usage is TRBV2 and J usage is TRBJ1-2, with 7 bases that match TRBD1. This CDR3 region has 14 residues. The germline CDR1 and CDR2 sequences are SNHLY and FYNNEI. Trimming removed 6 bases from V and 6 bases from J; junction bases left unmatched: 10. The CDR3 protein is CASSSNRGPHGYTF. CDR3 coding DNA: TGTGCCAGCAGCTCGAACAGGGGCCCCCATGGCTACACCTTC.

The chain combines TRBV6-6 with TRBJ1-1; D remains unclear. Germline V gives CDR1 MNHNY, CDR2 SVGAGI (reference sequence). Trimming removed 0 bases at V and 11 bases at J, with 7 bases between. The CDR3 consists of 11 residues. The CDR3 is CASSYSREAFF. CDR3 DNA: TGTGCCAGCAGTTACTCGAGGGAGGCTTTCTTT.

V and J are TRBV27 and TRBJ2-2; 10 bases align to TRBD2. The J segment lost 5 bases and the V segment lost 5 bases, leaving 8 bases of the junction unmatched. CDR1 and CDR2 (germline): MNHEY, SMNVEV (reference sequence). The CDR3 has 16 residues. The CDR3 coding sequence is TGTGCCAGCAGTGCCTTAGCGGGGGGCGGGACCGGGGAGCTGTTTTTT. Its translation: CASSALAGGGTGELFF.